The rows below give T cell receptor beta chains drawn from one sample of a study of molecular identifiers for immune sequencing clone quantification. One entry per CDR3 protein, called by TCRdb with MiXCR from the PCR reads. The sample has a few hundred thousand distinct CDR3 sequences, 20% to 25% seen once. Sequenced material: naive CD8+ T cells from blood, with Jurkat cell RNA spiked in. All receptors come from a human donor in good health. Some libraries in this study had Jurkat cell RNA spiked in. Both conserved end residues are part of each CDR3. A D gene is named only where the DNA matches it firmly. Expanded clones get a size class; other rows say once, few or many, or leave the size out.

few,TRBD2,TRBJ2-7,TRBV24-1,TGTGCCACCAGTGACGGGACTAGCGGGAACCCCTACGAGCAGTACTTC,CATSDGTSGNPYEQYF
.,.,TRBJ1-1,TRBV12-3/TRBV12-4,TGTGCCAGTTTATCGGGGGTGTCTGAAGCTTTCTTT,CASLSGVSEAFF
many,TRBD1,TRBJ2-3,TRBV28,TGTGCCAGCAGTTTATACCCGACAGGGCCCACAGATACGCAGTATTTT,CASSLYPTGPTDTQYF
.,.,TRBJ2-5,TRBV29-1,TGCAGCGTTGTCATAGATCGCCAAGAGACCCGGTACTTC,CSVVIDRQETRYF
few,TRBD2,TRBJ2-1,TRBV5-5,TGTGCCAGCAGCTTCGGCGGGAGCCCCATTAATGAGCAGTTCTTC,CASSFGGSPINEQFF
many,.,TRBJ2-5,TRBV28,TGTGCCAGCAGTCCATTCACGACGGAAGGGGAAGAGACCCAGTACTTC,CASSPFTTEGEETQYF
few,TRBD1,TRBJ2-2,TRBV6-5,TGTGCCAGCAGTCGAACCGGGACAGGGTCTCTCGTTACTGTCTCCGGGGAGCTGTTTTTT,CASSRTGTGSLVTVSGELFF
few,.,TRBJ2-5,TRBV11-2,TGTGCCAGCAGCCGGCCGGTTGAAGAGTCCCAGTACTTC,CASSRPVEESQYF
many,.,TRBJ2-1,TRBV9,TGTGCCAGCAGCGTAGCTGGAGAGCAGTTCTTC,CASSVAGEQFF
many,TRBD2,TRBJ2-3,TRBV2,TGTGCCAGCAGAAAAGGGGCTAGCGGGACTATCACAGATACGCAGTATTTT,CASRKGASGTITDTQYF
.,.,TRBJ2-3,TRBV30,TGTGCCTGGAGTTCAGGGGTGCCCGGCACAGATACGCAGTATTTT,CAWSSGVPGTDTQYF
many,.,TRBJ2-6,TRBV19,TGTGCCATTGACAGGAGCCGCTCTGGGGCCAACGTCCTGACTTTC,CAIDRSRSGANVLTF
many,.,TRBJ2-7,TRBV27,TGTGCCAGCAGTTTAAAGGACCCCGGCCCCTACGAGCAGTACTTC,CASSLKDPGPYEQYF
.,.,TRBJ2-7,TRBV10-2,TGCGCCAGCAGTGAGTCCAGGTTAGGCGAGCAGTACTTC,CASSESRLGEQYF
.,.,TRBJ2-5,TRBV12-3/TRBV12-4,TGTGCCAGCAAATGGGGACTCCAAGAGACCCAGTACTTC,CASKWGLQETQYF
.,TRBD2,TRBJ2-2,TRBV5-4,TGTGCCAGCAGCTTCGGACTAGAAAACACCGGGGAGCTGTTTTTT,CASSFGLENTGELFF
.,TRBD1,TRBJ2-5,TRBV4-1,TGCGCCGGCAGCCAAGATGGACAGGGGTGGGAGACCCAGTACTTC,CAGSQDGQGWETQYF
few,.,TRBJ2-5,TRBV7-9,TGTGCCAGCAGCTCCGGGGGAAGCTTGGAGACCCAGTACTTC,CASSSGGSLETQYF
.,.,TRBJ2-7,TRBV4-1,TGCGCCAGCAGCCAAGTAGTTGGGACCTCCTACGAGCAGTACTTC,CASSQVVGTSYEQYF
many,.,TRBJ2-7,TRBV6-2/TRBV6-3,TGTGCCAGCAGTCGGGACTTCTACGAGCAGTACTTC,CASSRDFYEQYF
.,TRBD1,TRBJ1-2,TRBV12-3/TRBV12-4,TGTGCCAGCAGTTGGGACAGGGTCTATGGCTACACCTTC,CASSWDRVYGYTF
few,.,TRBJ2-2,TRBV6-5,TGTGCCAGCAGCCCCGGGATCGGAACGAACACCGGGGAGCTGTTTTTT,CASSPGIGTNTGELFF